The 29 T cell receptor beta chains in this list originate from one sample, sequenced in a study of low-dose radiotherapy and immunotherapy resistance in tumors. Indicated time point: after trial treatment. The treatment is: LDRT plus nivolumab, ipilimumab, low-dose cyclophosphamide and aspirin (RACIN trial). TRAV and TRBV primers primed cDNA for both TCRalpha and TCRbeta. The PCR that amplified TCRs ran for about 20 cycles, relying on a constant-region primer and a V-primer adapter. TCRdb analysed the reads with MiXCR anew, one entry per CDR3 protein. The sample consists of nearly 60,000 distinct CDR3 sequences, approximately 22% of them appearing once. Specimen: PBMCs, collected after low-dose radiotherapy plus immunotherapy. The receptors were gathered from a male donor with prostate cancer.

This clonotype was counted ten times or more. This chain connects TRBV5-1 to TRBJ2-3; a weak D match, TRBD1 (6 bases). This CDR3 is 14 amino acids long. CDR1 and CDR2 (germline): SGHRS, YFSETQ. Trimming pared 0 bases from V and 6 bases from J, leaving 11 bases between. The CDR3, as DNA: TGCGCCAGCAGCTTGGGGGGGCCTTCGGATACGCAGTATTTT. Protein: CASSLGGPSDTQYF. Supplemented by reference TRBV5-1 and TRBJ2-3, the full variable domain reads KAGVTQTPRYLIKTRGQQVTLSCSPISGHRSVSWYQQTPGQGLQFLFEYFSETQRNKGNFPGRFSGRQFSNSRSEMNVSTLELGDSALYLCASSLGGPSDTQYFGPGTRLTVL.

This clonotype was recorded many times. This sequence joins TRBV29-1 and TRBJ2-3; D might be TRBD2 (6 bases). The germline CDR1 and CDR2 sequences are SQVTM and ANQGSEA. Trimming left V 3 bases short and J 8 bases short, with 18 bases between. There are 14 residues in the CDR3. In nucleotides, the CDR3 is TGCAGCGTTGACTTTATTTCCGAGGGAGGTACGCAGTATTTT. Translation gives CSVDFISEGGTQYF.

This chain links TRBV20-1 with TRBJ2-1, with D tentatively TRBD2 (6 bases). V gave up 3 bases and J gave up 6 bases, with 12 bases separating them. From germline, CDR1 is DFQATT and CDR2 SNEGSKA (reference sequence). The CDR3 is made up of 13 amino acids. Written as DNA, the CDR3 is TGCAGTGCTAGCGGGACTCTCCTCAATGAGCAGTTCTTC. Encoded protein: CSASGTLLNEQFF.

In this sample, this clonotype turned up many times. The chain has TRBV29-1 and TRBJ1-5; no reliable D call. Germline V gene lookup returns CDR1 SQVTM and CDR2 ANQGSEA. The V gene lost 7 bases and the J gene lost 8 bases, with 18 bases spanning the gap. This CDR3 is built from 13 residues. CDR3 coding DNA: TGCAGCGGGGCGGGAGGCGCTTTGAAGCCCCAGCATTTT. Amino acids: CSGAGGALKPQHF.

This clonotype was seen repeatedly, ten times or more. This chain joins TRBV11-2 and TRBJ1-1; 7 bases are shared with TRBD1. CDR1 is SGHAT and CDR2 is FQNNGV in the germline V gene. The CDR3 runs to 13 residues. Unmatched junction bases numbered 2, after V lost 1 base and J lost 6 bases. CDR3 sequence: CASSLVRGAEAFF. The CDR3 nucleotides read TGTGCCAGCAGCTTAGTCAGGGGGGCTGAAGCTTTCTTT.

This clonotype was counted ten times or more. The J gene is TRBJ2-7, the V gene TRBV11-2; 8 bases match TRBD2. Germline V gene lookup returns CDR1 SGHAT and CDR2 FQNNGV. Trimming cost V 7 bases and J 2 bases; bases outside gene matches: 4. This CDR3 contains 13 residues. The CDR3 here is CASTRAGAYEQYF. In DNA form, the CDR3 reads TGTGCCAGCACCCGAGCGGGAGCCTACGAGCAGTACTTC.

A single count supports this clonotype. A far larger clone is one base from this, pointing to a likely read error. This chain uses TRBV6-5 with TRBJ2-1, with D unclear. Germline values: CDR1 MNHEY, CDR2 SVGAGI. This CDR3 is built from 12 residues. Trimming left V 5 bases short and J 4 bases short, with 6 bases between. CDR3 sequence reads: CASSARYNEQFF. In DNA form, the CDR3 reads TGTGCCAGCAGTGCCCGTTACAATGAGCAGTTCTTC.

The sample holds many counts of this clonotype. It is unclear where the CDR3 begins or ends on the DNA, so no DNA is shown, and the CDR3 is as TCRdb lists it. The chain uses TRBV21-1 and TRBJ2-5; the tabulated D call, TRBD1, remains unverified against the DNA. TRBV21-1 is shown as a pseudogene. The CDR3 is made up of 19 amino acids, end residues included. This CDR3 reads CASSKKEWGFGTSQETQYF.

This clonotype was counted at least ten times. The chain has TRBV12-3 or TRBV12-4 and TRBJ2-2; D may be TRBD2 (5 bases). The length of the CDR3 is 13 residues. V was clipped by 5 bases and J by 7 bases, with 11 bases between them. CDR3 protein: CASSEGPSGELFF. The CDR3 nucleotides read TGTGCCAGCAGTGAGGGCCCCAGCGGGGAGCTGTTTTTT.

This clonotype was seen repeatedly, ten times or more. The chain links TRBV6-4 to TRBJ1-6; no reliable D call. Germline V gene sequence: CDR1 MRHNA, CDR2 SNTAGT. The CDR3 consists of 14 residues. V gave up 2 bases and J gave up 6 bases, with 8 bases separating them. The CDR3 loop reads CASSDRPTNSPLHF. DNA of the CDR3: TGTGCCAGCAGTGACAGGCCGACTAATTCACCCCTCCACTTT.

This clonotype was counted at least ten times. The rearrangement uses TRBV28 and TRBJ1-1; tentatively, D is TRBD1 (5 bases). The CDR3 totals 14 residues. V was cut by 3 bases and J by 4 bases, with 12 bases left in between. From germline, CDR1 is MDHEN and CDR2 SYDVKM. The DNA of the CDR3 is TGTGCCAGCAGTTTTGGGGGTGCTTTCACTGAAGCTTTCTTT. Translation gives CASSFGGAFTEAFF. Based on the CDR3 plus reference TRBV28 and TRBJ1-1, the full variable domain is DVKVTQSSRYLVKRTGEKVFLECVQDMDHENMFWYRQDPGLGLRLIYFSYDVKMKEKGDIPEGYSVSREKKERFSLILESASTNQTSMYLCASSFGGAFTEAFFGQGTRLTVV.

This clonotype was observed at least ten times. The chain joins TRBV10-3 to TRBJ2-7; TRBD2 agrees at 9 bases. Germline V gene data show CDR1 as ENHRY and CDR2 as SYGVKD. The CDR3 sequence is 13 residues long. Germline trimming cut 7 bases from V and 4 bases from J; bases unmatched to any gene: 5. Written as DNA, the CDR3 is TGTGCCATCACGGGCGGGAGGGGGTACGAGCAGTACTTC. Amino acids: CAITGGRGYEQYF.

The rearrangement joins TRBV7-2 to TRBJ1-5; perhaps TRBD1 as D (5 bases). Trimming removed 3 bases from V and 1 base from J, with 7 bases in between. The germline V gene has CDR1 SGHTA and CDR2 FQGNSA. This CDR3 is 14 amino acids long. CDR3 DNA: TGTGCCAGCAGCTTGGGGGAGAGCAATCAGCCCCAGCATTTT. Protein sequence: CASSLGESNQPQHF.

The chain has TRBV2 and TRBJ2-2; D not resolved. V was clipped by 2 bases and J by 2 bases, with 9 bases between them. Looked up from germline, CDR1 is SNHLY and CDR2 is FYNNEI. The CDR3 contains 15 residues. The chain's CDR3 is CASSEQRLNTGELFF. The CDR3 DNA reads as TGTGCCAGCAGTGAACAAAGACTTAACACCGGGGAGCTGTTTTTT.

This clonotype was recorded a few times. The chain is built from TRBV9 and TRBJ2-3; TRBD1 might be the D (5 bases). CDR3 length: 14 residues. CDR1 and CDR2 from the germline V gene are SGDLS and YYNGEE. Trimming removed 0 bases at V and 4 bases at J, with 9 bases between. CDR3 protein: CASSVDPGPDTQYF. The DNA of the CDR3 is TGTGCCAGCAGCGTAGACCCAGGGCCAGATACGCAGTATTTT.

Regarding this clonotype: This sequence is one base from a far larger clone and is likely a read error. The V call is TRBV6-2 or TRBV6-3, the J call TRBJ1-5, with 9 bases matching TRBD1. Germline values: CDR1 MNHEY, CDR2 SVGEGT. The CDR3 has 16 amino acids. CDR3 sequence (DNA): TGTGCCATCAGTGAACGGCGGACAGGGGCAGAACAGCACCAGCATTTT. Protein product: CAISERRTGAEQHQHF.

This clonotype was counted ten times or more. The chain joins TRBV12-3 or TRBV12-4 to TRBJ2-3; unclear D gene. The CDR3 contains 12 residues. V gave up 6 bases and J gave up 5 bases, with 9 bases separating them. CDR3 sequence: CASSRAGDTQYF. The CDR3 DNA reads as TGTGCCAGCAGCCGGGCCGGAGATACGCAGTATTTT.

The chain is built from TRBV30 and TRBJ1-2, with D perhaps TRBD1 (5 bases). V lost 2 bases, J lost 4 bases, and 11 bases lay in between. Germline V gives CDR1 GTSNPN, CDR2 SVGIG (reference sequence). There are 13 residues in the CDR3. In DNA form, the CDR3 reads TGTGCCTGGAGTCTTTCGACAGCCTATGGCTACACCTTC. This translates into CAWSLSTAYGYTF.

This clonotype was recorded at least ten times. The genes are TRBV7-2 and TRBJ2-7; possible D gene TRBD2, 5 bases. V lost 1 base and J 5 bases, leaving 12 bases between the germline ends. CDR3 length: 14 amino acids. CDR1 and CDR2 (germline): SGHTA, FQGNSA. This CDR3 reads CASSLVRDLHEQYF. The CDR3 DNA is TGTGCCAGCAGCTTAGTCCGGGATCTCCACGAGCAGTACTTC.

Ten or more counts support this clonotype. The rearrangement links TRBV7-9 to TRBJ2-6; 8 bases are a match to TRBD1. This CDR3 comprises 22 residues. Germline assignment: CDR1 SEHNR and CDR2 FQNEAQ (reference sequence). V lost 2 bases to trimming and J lost 0 bases; unmatched junction nucleotides: 18. The CDR3 DNA reads TGTGCCAGCAGCTTATCAAGTGCAGGGGGCGCGATGGGTAGCTCTGGGGCCAACGTCCTGACTTTC. This sequence encodes CASSLSSAGGAMGSSGANVLTF.

This clonotype came up a few times. The rearrangement joins TRBV13 to TRBJ1-2; D uncertain. V lost 3 bases and J 2 bases, leaving 7 bases between the germline ends. The CDR3 runs 13 residues. Germline CDR1 PRHDT, CDR2 FYEKMQ (reference sequence). The CDR3 nucleotides are TGTGCCAGCAGCTTCCGGGTCAACTATGGCTACACCTTC. Translating it yields CASSFRVNYGYTF.

In this sample, this clonotype turned up many times. CDR3 sequence: CASSDRGYSNQPQHF. The CDR3 DNA reads as TGTGCCAGCTCGGACAGGGGATATAGCAATCAGCCCCAGCATTTT. This chain connects TRBV7-2 to TRBJ1-5; 9 bases map to TRBD1. This CDR3 region has 15 residues. The trim removed 8 bases at V and 0 bases at J, leaving 5 bases unmatched. CDR1 and CDR2 from the germline V gene are SGHTA and FQGNSA.

About this clonotype: This could be a read error, since a much larger clone is one nucleotide away. The chain has TRBV11-2 and TRBJ2-3; TRBD2 matches 7 bases. The CDR3 length is 15 residues. Germline CDR1 and CDR2: SGHAT and FQNNGV. CDR3 sequence (DNA): TGTGCCAGCAGCTCCGGACTAGTTAGCACAGGTACGCAGTATTTT. Translated: CASSSGLVSTGTQYF.

Concerning this clonotype: It is unclear where the CDR3 begins or ends on the DNA, so no DNA is shown, and the CDR3 is as TCRdb lists it. The chain combines TRBV6-1 with TRBJ2-2; no DNA check was done on the table's D call, TRBD2. Termini included, the CDR3 measures 17 amino acids. Germline V gives CDR1 MNHNS, CDR2 SASEGT. The CDR3 reads CASRNLAGGGTGELFFF.

This clonotype is labeled medium-sized (0.01 to 0.1%). V usage is TRBV29-1 and J usage is TRBJ1-1; no clear D gene. Germline CDR1 is SQVTM and CDR2 is ANQGSEA. The CDR3 sequence is 12 residues long. With 4 bases removed from V and 1 base from J, the gap between germline ends came to 7 bases. The DNA of the CDR3 is TGCAGCGTTGGGTCGCCGAACACTGAAGCTTTCTTT. It yields the protein CSVGSPNTEAFF.

This clonotype was seen ten or more times. This chain links TRBV6-2 or TRBV6-3 with TRBJ1-1, with a weak D call TRBD1 (6 bases). This CDR3 is built from 12 residues. Germline CDR1 and CDR2: MNHEY and SVGEGT. Trimming pared 5 bases from V and 7 bases from J, leaving 11 bases between. The CDR3 DNA reads TGTGCCAGCAGTCACGGACAGTTTGAAGCTTTCTTT. This codes for CASSHGQFEAFF.

This clonotype was counted at least ten times. This chain joins TRBV6-2 or TRBV6-3 and TRBJ2-1; D unresolved. Germline-derived CDR1 and CDR2 are MNHEY and SVGEGT. The ends were cut back, 7 bases at V and 8 bases at J, with 15 bases in the middle. The CDR3 has 13 residues. CDR3 loop: CASMNWGLDEQFF. Written as DNA, the CDR3 is TGTGCCAGCATGAATTGGGGTCTGGATGAGCAGTTCTTC.

This clonotype appeared many times. The germline gene is not matched at one end of the junction; a read error may be the cause. This chain connects TRBV2 to TRBJ2-5, with TRBD1 matching over 9 bases. This CDR3 comprises 12 residues. CDR1 and CDR2 from the germline V gene are SNHLY and FYNNEI. CDR3: CASSVSTTGGLF. DNA of the CDR3: TGTGCCAGCAGCGTGTCGACAACAGGGGGCCTCTTC. Using reference TRBV2 and TRBJ2-5 for the parts outside the CDR3, the full variable domain is EPEVTQTPSHQVTQMGQEVILRCVPISNHLYFYWYRQILGQKVEFLVSFYNNEISEKSEIFDDQFSVERPDGSNFTLKIRSTKLEDSAMYFCASSVSTTGGLFGPGTRLLVL.

This clonotype came up many times. The J gene is TRBJ2-3, the V gene TRBV28; 12 bases agree with TRBD2. Per the germline V gene, CDR1 is MDHEN and CDR2 is SYDVKM. This CDR3 is built from 19 residues. Germline trimming cut 5 bases from V and 7 bases from J; bases unmatched to any gene: 19. CDR3 DNA sequence: TGTGCCAGCAGTACGACCGCTAGCGGGAGGGCCGCGATAATAAATACGCAGTATTTT. It specifies CASSTTASGRAAIINTQYF.